The 27 T cell receptor beta chains in this list originate from one sample, sequenced in a study of shared clonotypes between healthy human individuals. Clones were sequenced by immunoSEQ multiplex PCR, and TCRdb holds only the in-frame ones, with some missing. The sample holds some 2,500,000 clones; under 95% are singletons and the top ten take about 0.38%. The source material was naive CD4+ T cells from PBMCs. The subset here: CD45RA+ positively selected. The receptors here all came from a man aged 18 to 30 in good health. Some clones in this sample may be carry-over from other donors' samples.

This clone came up a few times. The sample has other DNA sequences that encode this CDR3 too. The chain couples TRBV2 to TRBJ1-5; 8 bases match TRBD1. The CDR3 extends over 13 amino acids. Germline CDR1 reads SNHLY; CDR2 reads FYNNEI. V dropped 6 bases and J dropped 4; count of bases not matched to a gene: 2. Here the CDR3 reads CASRGTGNQPQHF. In DNA, the CDR3 is TGTGCCAGCAGGGGGACAGGTAATCAGCCCCAGCATTTT.

The V call is TRBV19, the J call TRBJ2-1, with 9 bases matching TRBD1. This CDR3 spans 17 amino acids. J gave up 4 bases and V 2 bases, and 9 bases lay outside the gene matches. In germline, CDR1 is LNHDA, CDR2 SQIVND (reference sequence). CDR3 region: CASSILGGTGRYNEQFF. The CDR3 bases are TGTGCCAGTAGTATATTGGGCGGGACAGGGAGGTACAATGAGCAGTTCTTC.

V is TRBV2 and J is TRBJ2-1; TRBD2 matches at 7 bases. After removal of 3 bases from V and 7 bases from J, the junction contained 9 bases not matched to a gene. CDR1 is SNHLY and CDR2 is FYNNEI in the germline V gene. The CDR3 has 15 residues. The CDR3 DNA reads as TGTGCCAGCAGTGAGAAGCGGGAACCGTGGAATGAGCAGTTCTTC. Its translation: CASSEKREPWNEQFF.

The V call is TRBV19, the J call TRBJ2-1; tentatively, D is TRBD1 (6 bases). The germline V and J ends were trimmed by 5 bases and 5 bases, with 13 bases remaining between them. Germline loops: CDR1 LNHDA, CDR2 SQIVND (reference sequence). CDR3 length equals 14 residues. For the CDR3, the DNA is TGTGCCAGTAGTGGAATTGGACAGCACAATGAGCAGTTCTTC. Translation: CASSGIGQHNEQFF. Drawing the rest from reference TRBV19 and TRBJ2-1, the complete variable domain is DGGITQSPKYLFRKEGQNVTLSCEQNLNHDAMYWYRQDPGQGLRLIYYSQIVNDFQKGDIAEGYSVSREKKESFPLTVTSAQKNPTAFYLCASSGIGQHNEQFFGPGTRLTVL.

This chain links TRBV18 with TRBJ2-7; the match to TRBD2 covers 7 bases. V dropped 2 bases and J dropped 3; count of bases not matched to a gene: 13. Germline V gene data show CDR1 as KGHSH and CDR2 as LQKENI. This CDR3 spans 17 amino acids. The CDR3 region is CASSPTSPGRDFYEQYF. DNA of the CDR3: TGTGCCAGCTCACCAACCTCCCCTGGGAGGGACTTCTACGAGCAGTACTTC.

The V and J genes are TRBV10-3 and TRBJ2-5, with no clear D. The CDR3 sequence is 13 residues long. Germline V gene sequence: CDR1 ENHRY, CDR2 SYGVKD. Trimming shortened V by 7 bases and J by 3 bases, and 12 bases separated the two germline ends. This CDR3 is CAIKEDREETQYF. The CDR3 bases are TGTGCCATCAAGGAAGACCGAGAAGAGACCCAGTACTTC.

In its sample, this clone was seen a few times. The DNA for the CDR3 is TGTGCCAGCAGTACGGACACCGGGGAGCTGTTTTTT. As protein: CASSTDTGELFF. The chain links TRBV25-1 to TRBJ2-2, with unresolved D. Per germline, CDR1 MGHDK and CDR2 SYGVNS. Trimming cost V 5 bases and J 3 bases, with 4 bases left between them. This CDR3 region has 12 residues.

The rearrangement joins TRBV7-9 to TRBJ1-1; TRBD1 is a possible D gene (5 bases). The V gene lost 6 bases and the J gene lost 3 bases, with 14 bases spanning the gap. This CDR3 is built from 14 residues. The germline CDR1 and CDR2 sequences are SEHNR and FQNEAQ (reference sequence). The CDR3 DNA reads as TGTGCCAGCAGTTGGGGCCTAGGGGACACTGAAGCTTTCTTT. Translated, it gives CASSWGLGDTEAFF.

The chain joins TRBV7-3 to TRBJ2-1; perhaps TRBD2 as D (5 bases). Germline values: CDR1 SGHTA, CDR2 FQGTGA. Trimming cost V 1 base and J 8 bases, with 9 bases left between them. CDR3 length: 13 residues. The CDR3 DNA follows: TGTGCCAGCAGCTTAAATCGGGGAGATGAGCAGTTCTTC. It codes for CASSLNRGDEQFF.

The chain joins TRBV6-5 to TRBJ2-5; D is unclear. The CDR3 contains 11 residues. V was trimmed by 4 bases and J by 7 bases, leaving 7 bases between them. Germline V gene data show CDR1 as MNHEY and CDR2 as SVGAGI. The CDR3 DNA reads as TGTGCCAGCAGTTTTATGGGGACCCAGTACTTC. Translation gives CASSFMGTQYF.

This chain joins TRBV10-2 and TRBJ2-7; D may be TRBD2 (6 bases). This CDR3 comprises 14 residues. Trimming shortened V by 10 bases and J by 3 bases, and 19 bases separated the two germline ends. The V gene's germline CDR1 is WSHSY and CDR2 SAAADI. CDR3: CATYPSPGVYEQYF. The CDR3 coding sequence is TGCGCCACTTACCCTTCCCCGGGGGTCTACGAGCAGTACTTC.

This clone was recorded only once. This rearrangement joins TRBV27 to TRBJ2-3; the D gene is possibly TRBD2 (6 bases). The germline gives CDR1 MNHEY, CDR2 SMNVEV (reference sequence). Trimming removed 5 bases at V and 1 base at J, with 7 bases between. This CDR3 region has 13 residues. CDR3 coding DNA: TGTGCCAGCAGTCCGGGGGGCACAGATACGCAGTATTTT. Protein product: CASSPGGTDTQYF.

The gene calls are TRBV18 and TRBJ1-1; D perhaps matches TRBD1 (5 bases). V gave up 4 bases and J gave up 1 base, with 16 bases separating them. The germline V gene has CDR1 KGHSH and CDR2 LQKENI. CDR3 length: 16 residues. CDR3 residues: CASSQQVKEGNTEAFF. CDR3 bases: TGTGCCAGCTCACAACAGGTTAAGGAAGGGAACACTGAAGCTTTCTTT.

This sequence joins TRBV10-3 and TRBJ2-6; D is tentatively TRBD1 or TRBD2 (5 bases each). Per germline, CDR1 ENHRY and CDR2 SYGVKD. The CDR3 spans 19 residues. Trimming pared 4 bases from V and 0 bases from J, leaving 19 bases between. The CDR3 DNA reads TGTGCCATCAGTGTACCTACCGGGACGCCGAGCTCTGGGGCCAACGTCCTGACTTTC. Translated: CAISVPTGTPSSGANVLTF.

V and J are TRBV9 and TRBJ2-7, with 10 bases fitting TRBD2. Germline CDR1 and CDR2: SGDLS and YYNGEE. The CDR3 runs 14 residues. The junction had 4 bases not matched to a gene; V was cut back by 4 bases and J by 3 bases. The CDR3 DNA reads TGTGCCAGCAGCCCTCTAGCGGGAGTCTACGAGCAGTACTTC. Its protein is CASSPLAGVYEQYF.

The J gene is TRBJ1-4, the V gene TRBV29-1; TRBD1 agrees at 9 bases. Per the germline V gene, CDR1 is SQVTM and CDR2 is ANQGSEA. This CDR3 is 14 amino acids long. V shed 7 bases and J 8 bases; nucleotides not matched to a gene: 11. The CDR3 region has the DNA TGCAGCGCCAAAAAGACAGGGGGGCAGGAAAAACTGTTTTTT. Protein product: CSAKKTGGQEKLFF.

The chain uses TRBV28 and TRBJ1-5; D perhaps matches TRBD1 (5 bases). Trimming left V 6 bases short and J 3 bases short, with 12 bases between. Germline CDR1 is MDHEN and CDR2 is SYDVKM. The CDR3 has 14 amino acids. The CDR3 reads CASRIWGDNQPQHF. The DNA of the CDR3 is TGTGCCAGCAGAATTTGGGGGGACAATCAGCCCCAGCATTTT.

On this clone: The same CDR3 can be traced to other DNA sequences in this sample. This chain connects TRBV18 to TRBJ2-7, with a possible D match to TRBD1 (5 bases). CDR1 is KGHSH and CDR2 is LQKENI in the germline V gene. The V and J ends lost 5 bases and 6 bases respectively, with 8 bases between them. The CDR3 covers 11 residues. This CDR3 is CASSRGGEQYF. In nucleotides, the CDR3 is TGTGCCAGCTCAAGGGGTGGCGAGCAGTACTTC.

This rearrangement joins TRBV5-1 to TRBJ2-5; D remains unclear. The CDR3 is made up of 15 amino acids. The V gene's germline CDR1 is SGHRS and CDR2 YFSETQ. The ends were cut back, 5 bases at V and 2 bases at J, with 16 bases in the middle. The CDR3 coding sequence is TGCGCCAGCAGTCCCTATAGGCTAACGCAAGAGACCCAGTACTTC. This sequence encodes CASSPYRLTQETQYF.

The genes are TRBV28 and TRBJ2-5; TRBD1 matches 7 bases. The V segment lost 5 bases and the J segment 3 bases; nucleotides outside the gene matches: 12. The CDR3 length is 16 residues. Germline values: CDR1 MDHEN, CDR2 SYDVKM. The chain's CDR3 is CASSAQPGQKEETQYF. The CDR3 nucleotides read TGTGCCAGCAGTGCACAACCGGGACAGAAAGAAGAGACCCAGTACTTC. Full variable domain (outside the CDR3, taken from reference TRBV28 and TRBJ2-5): DVKVTQSSRYLVKRTGEKVFLECVQDMDHENMFWYRQDPGLGLRLIYFSYDVKMKEKGDIPEGYSVSREKKERFSLILESASTNQTSMYLCASSAQPGQKEETQYFGPGTRLLVL.

The chain has TRBV6-1 and TRBJ2-5; 13 bases align to TRBD2. CDR3 length equals 17 residues. V shed 1 base, J shed 5 bases, and the junction held 7 bases outside the gene matches. Germline V gene sequence: CDR1 MNHNS, CDR2 SASEGT. The DNA of the CDR3 is TGTGCCAGCAGTGAAGGGTGGACTAGCGGGAGTCGGGAGACCCAGTACTTC. Its translation: CASSEGWTSGSRETQYF.

This clone was counted once. V is TRBV23-1 and J is TRBJ1-1; 7 nucleotides match TRBD1. TRBV23-1 carries the ORF label, with uncertain function. This CDR3 contains 14 residues. V trimming: 0 bases; J trimming: 10 bases; junction bases outside the gene matches: 8. DNA of the CDR3: TGCGCCAGCAGTCAATCGGGAGGGGGCGAAGGAGCTTTCTTT. Its protein is CASSQSGGGEGAFF.

This chain connects TRBV27 to TRBJ1-2; D ambiguous. This CDR3 spans 15 amino acids. Trimming took 11 bases from V and 3 from J, leaving 22 bases between them. Per germline, CDR1 MNHEY and CDR2 SMNVEV (reference sequence). CDR3 sequence reads: CACIGKYSSDYGYTF. The CDR3 DNA reads as TGTGCCTGCATAGGGAAGTACAGCTCAGACTATGGCTACACCTTC.

This chain uses TRBV7-2 with TRBJ1-2; D remains ambiguous. This CDR3 has 14 residues. The V gene's germline CDR1 is SGHTA and CDR2 FQGNSA. V was shortened by 3 bases and J by 4 bases, with 12 bases between the two germline ends. The CDR3 sequence: CASSFPGISYGYTF. The CDR3 nucleotides read TGTGCCAGCAGCTTCCCCGGGATCAGCTATGGCTACACCTTC.

The rearrangement joins TRBV5-6 to TRBJ1-1; no firm D call. V was clipped by 0 bases and J by 4 bases, with 7 bases between them. The CDR3 runs 13 residues. CDR1 is SGHDT and CDR2 is YYEEEE in the germline V gene. CDR3 loop: CASSLVAFTEAFF. As DNA, the CDR3 is TGTGCCAGCAGCTTGGTGGCCTTCACTGAAGCTTTCTTT.

The chain couples TRBV19 to TRBJ2-6; D is ambiguous. The germline gives CDR1 LNHDA, CDR2 SQIVND (reference sequence). The CDR3 covers 14 residues. Trimming shortened V by 7 bases and J by 3 bases, and 10 bases separated the two germline ends. The CDR3 spells CASKERSGANVLTF. CDR3 DNA: TGTGCCAGTAAGGAGAGAAGTGGGGCCAACGTCCTGACTTTC.

CDR3 loop: CASSLGDINQPQHF. CDR3 in DNA: TGCGCCAGCAGCTTGGGTGATATCAATCAGCCCCAGCATTTT. This chain joins TRBV5-1 and TRBJ1-5; no clear D. V was cut by 0 bases and J by 3 bases, with 7 bases left in between. Germline lookup yields CDR1 SGHRS and CDR2 YFSETQ. The CDR3 runs 14 residues.